This T cell receptor beta chain was recovered during a study of response to subunit inactivated influenza vaccine. Notes on the study in general: Authors suggested that a seasonal influenza vaccination recruits few new T cells each time.

This clonotype showed up just a few times. Antigen specificity is unknown. Germline CDR1 is SGHVS and CDR2 is FNYEAQ. The CDR3 is 14 residues long. Between the trimmed V and J ends, which lost 5 bases and 2 bases, there was a span of 11 bases. TCRdb re-analysed the RT-PCR reads in MiXCR, keeping a single row per CDR3 protein. The sample records about 650,000 distinct CDR3 sequences, around 13% being singletons. This material consisted of PBMCs from blood, taken approximately 15 days before vaccination. This TCR derives from a man over 45 who received an inactivated influenza vaccine. The chain employs TRBV7-6 and TRBJ2-3, with no clear D. The CDR3 sequence is CASSPYLSTDTQYF. The CDR3 DNA reads TGTGCCAGCAGCCCGTACCTCTCCACAGATACGCAGTATTTT.